Listed below are T cell receptor beta chains from one sample, sequenced in a study of radiotherapy plus CTLA-4 blockade in lung cancer. Here immunoSEQ multiplex PCR was the method, and the copy in TCRdb shows in-frame clones only, minus some. The data hold 60,000 to 75,000 clones, with around 69% observed a single time. Sequences were derived from peripheral blood, sampled from a patient treated with radiotherapy plus ipilimumab. Source of these receptors: a human donor with non-small cell lung cancer whose response to radiotherapy plus ipilimumab could not be evaluated. Some clones in this sample may be carry-over from other donors' samples. CDR3s include the opening cysteine and the closing phenylalanine or tryptophan. A D gene is named only where the DNA matches it firmly. Size values are once, few and many counts, or a class for expanded clones, and some rows have none.

j_call,clone_size,cdr3_length,v_call,d_call,cdr3_aa,cdr3_nt
TRBJ2-7,-,12,TRBV5-6,TRBD1,CASSQGQGWQYF,TGTGCCAGCAGTCAAGGACAGGGCTGGCAGTACTTC
TRBJ1-1,once,12,TRBV6-5,-,CASSYPPSEAFF,TGTGCCAGCAGTTATCCCCCGTCCGAAGCTTTCTTT
TRBJ2-7,-,13,TRBV4-2,-,CASSQDWGGEQYF,TGTGCCAGCAGCCAAGATTGGGGAGGCGAGCAGTACTTC
TRBJ1-5,once,16,TRBV28,-,CASSLYRQASNQPQHF,TGTGCCAGCAGTTTATATCGGCAGGCTAGCAATCAGCCCCAGCATTTT
TRBJ1-3,few,15,TRBV7-9,TRBD1,CASSPDRGSGNTIYF,TGTGCCAGCAGCCCCGACAGGGGCTCTGGAAACACCATATATTTT
TRBJ1-1,few,12,TRBV28,TRBD1,CASSLGQVGAFF,TGTGCCAGCAGTTTAGGACAGGTTGGAGCTTTCTTT
TRBJ1-6,few,14,TRBV19,-,CASSDGQNATPLHF,TGTGCCAGTAGTGACGGACAGAATGCGACACCCCTCCACTTT
TRBJ1-5,-,17,TRBV9,-,CASSAPDRDDSNQPQHF,TGTGCCAGCAGCGCCCCGGACAGAGATGATAGCAATCAGCCCCAGCATTTT
TRBJ1-6,-,15,TRBV7-9,TRBD1,CASSPSTGWNSPLHF,TGTGCCAGCAGCCCCTCGACAGGGTGGAATTCACCCCTCCACTTT
TRBJ2-6,-,17,TRBV15,TRBD1,CATSRDRGQRGANVLTF,TGTGCCACCAGCAGAGATAGGGGGCAGCGTGGGGCCAACGTCCTGACTTTC
TRBJ1-6,-,14,TRBV19,-,CASKAQGMDSPLHF,TGTGCCAGTAAGGCCCAGGGGATGGATTCACCCCTCCACTTT
TRBJ1-1,-,18,TRBV4-3,-,CASSQVPAGELGNTEAFF,TGCGCCAGCAGCCAAGTACCGGCGGGGGAGTTGGGGAACACTGAAGCTTTCTTT
TRBJ2-1,-,16,TRBV4-3,TRBD1,CASSQNRDRWDDEQFF,TGCGCCAGCAGCCAGAACAGGGACAGGTGGGATGATGAGCAGTTCTTC
TRBJ1-1,-,15,TRBV5-4,TRBD1,CASSLEGARNTEAFF,TGTGCCAGCAGCTTGGAGGGGGCAAGAAACACTGAAGCTTTCTTT
TRBJ2-7,-,14,TRBV2,TRBD2,CASSDPRGDYEQYF,TGTGCCAGCAGTGACCCGCGGGGGGATTACGAGCAGTACTTC
TRBJ1-2,-,13,TRBV19,-,CASSRQAAYGYTF,TGTGCCAGTAGTAGACAGGCGGCCTATGGCTACACCTTC
TRBJ2-3,-,12,TRBV19,-,CASSSNTDTQYF,TGTGCCAGTAGTTCAAACACAGATACGCAGTATTTT
TRBJ1-6,medium-sized,12,TRBV13,-,CASSLGRSPLHF,TGTGCCAGCAGCTTAGGACGGTCGCCCCTCCACTTT
TRBJ1-3,few,15,TRBV15,-,CATSRDRASGNTIYF,TGTGCCACCAGCAGAGACAGGGCCTCTGGAAACACCATATATTTT
TRBJ1-1,-,15,TRBV5-4,TRBD1,CASNDDRGWHTEAFF,TGTGCCAGCAACGATGACAGGGGATGGCACACTGAAGCTTTCTTT